This T cell receptor (beta chain) was sequenced for a study of Graves' ophthalmopathy and Graves' hyperthyroidism. Study findings and constraints: Most thyroid clonotypes expanded beyond 0.001 frequency were also found in blood.

The V gene lost 5 bases and the J gene lost 6 bases, with 19 bases spanning the gap. The CDR3 covers 15 residues. The V gene's germline CDR1 is LGHDT and CDR2 YNNKEL (reference sequence). The table lists this clonotype with many counts. The target antigen is unknown. TCR beta CDR3 regions were amplified from RNA transcripts. RT-PCR with HTBI primers came first, then second-round multiplex PCR. TCRdb processed the multiplex PCR reads anew with MiXCR; each CDR3 protein has one entry. The sample comprises about 500,000 distinct CDR3 sequences, about 40% of which are singletons, and about 4.1% rests with the top ten.

The chain couples TRBV3-1 to TRBJ1-1, with D perhaps matching TRBD1 (5 bases). The receptor was isolated from an adult man with Graves' hyperthyroidism. The source material was peripheral blood or thyroid tissue (not recorded which). Here the CDR3 DNA reads TGTGCCAGCAGCGCGGTGGCGGGGACGAGGGCTGAAGCTTTCTTT. It is translated as CASSAVAGTRAEAFF.